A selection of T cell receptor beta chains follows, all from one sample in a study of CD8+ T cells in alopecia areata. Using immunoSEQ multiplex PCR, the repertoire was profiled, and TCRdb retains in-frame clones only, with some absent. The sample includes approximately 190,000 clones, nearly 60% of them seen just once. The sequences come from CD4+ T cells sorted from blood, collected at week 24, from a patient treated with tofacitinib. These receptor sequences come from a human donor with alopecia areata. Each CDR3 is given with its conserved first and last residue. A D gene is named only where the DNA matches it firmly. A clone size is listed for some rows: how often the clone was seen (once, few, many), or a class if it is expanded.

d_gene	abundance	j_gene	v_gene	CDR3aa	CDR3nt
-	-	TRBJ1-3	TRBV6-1	CASSDPRNTIYF	TGTGCCAGCAGTGACCCCCGAAACACCATATATTTT
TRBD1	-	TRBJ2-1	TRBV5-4	CASSVSGTGNLHEQFF	TGTGCCAGCAGCGTGTCCGGGACAGGGAACCTCCATGAGCAGTTCTTC
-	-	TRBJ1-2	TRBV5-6	CASSLARGPWGGYTF	TGTGCCAGCAGCTTGGCCCGGGGTCCCTGGGGCGGCTACACCTTC
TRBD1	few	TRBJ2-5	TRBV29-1	CSVGPSTGGETQYF	TGCAGCGTTGGACCCTCGACAGGGGGAGAGACCCAGTACTTC
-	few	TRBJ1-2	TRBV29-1	CSVEDPDRFYGYTF	TGCAGCGTTGAAGACCCCGACAGGTTCTATGGCTACACCTTC
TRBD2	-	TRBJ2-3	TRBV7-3	CASSLAGGWPDTQYF	TGTGCCAGCAGCTTAGCGGGAGGGTGGCCAGATACGCAGTATTTT
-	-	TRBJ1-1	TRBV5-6	CASSSGWQNTEAFF	TGTGCCAGCAGCTCAGGATGGCAGAACACTGAAGCTTTCTTT
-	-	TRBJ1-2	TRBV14	CASSQRLGDGYTF	TGTGCCAGCAGCCAGAGACTTGGGGATGGCTACACCTTC
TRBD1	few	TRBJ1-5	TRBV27	CASSLSSQGVIQPQHF	TGTGCCAGCAGTTTATCTTCGCAGGGGGTGATTCAGCCCCAGCATTTT
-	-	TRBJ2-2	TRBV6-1	CATSVRGGELFF	TGTGCCACTTCTGTCAGGGGAGGGGAGCTGTTTTTT
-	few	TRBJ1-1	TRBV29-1	CSVEDARGGTEAFF	TGCAGCGTTGAAGACGCCAGGGGTGGCACTGAAGCTTTCTTT
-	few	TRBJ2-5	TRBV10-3	CAISDPRASGTQYF	TGTGCCATCAGTGATCCCAGGGCCTCAGGGACCCAGTACTTC
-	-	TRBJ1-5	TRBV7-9	CASSLAEDQPQHF	TGTGCCAGCAGCTTAGCTGAAGATCAGCCCCAGCATTTT
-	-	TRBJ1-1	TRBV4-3	CASSRGRAVNTEAFF	TGCGCCAGCAGCCGCGGCAGGGCGGTGAACACTGAAGCTTTCTTT
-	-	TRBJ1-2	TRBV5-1	CASSPNRDGGYTF	TGCGCCAGCAGCCCAAACAGGGATGGTGGCTACACCTTC
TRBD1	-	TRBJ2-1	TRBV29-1	CSVAGQGSNEQFF	TGCAGCGTGGCCGGACAGGGTAGTAATGAGCAGTTCTTC
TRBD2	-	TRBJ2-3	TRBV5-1	CASSLRQGLAGEADTQYF	TGCGCCAGCAGCCTAAGACAGGGCCTAGCGGGAGAGGCAGATACGCAGTATTTT
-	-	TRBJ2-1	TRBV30	CAWSRGGNEQFF	TGTGCCTGGAGTAGGGGGGGGAATGAGCAGTTCTTC
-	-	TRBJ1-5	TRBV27	CASSLSGANSNQPQHF	TGTGCCAGCAGTTTATCGGGTGCAAATAGCAATCAGCCCCAGCATTTT
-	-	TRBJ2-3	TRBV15	CATSNRDTDTQYF	TGTGCCACCAGCAACAGGGACACAGATACGCAGTATTTT
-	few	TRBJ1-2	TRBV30	CAWIQSAPNYGYTF	TGTGCCTGGATCCAATCGGCCCCCAACTATGGCTACACCTTC
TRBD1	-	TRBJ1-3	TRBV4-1	CASSPTRFGTGRNTIYF	TGCGCCAGCAGCCCCACCCGGTTCGGGACAGGGAGAAACACCATATATTTT
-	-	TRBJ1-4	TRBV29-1	CSGQVQGEKLFF	TGCAGCGGACAGGTACAGGGTGAAAAACTGTTTTTT
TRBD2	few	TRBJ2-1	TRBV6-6	CASSPPGLVRKQFF	TGTGCCAGCAGTCCTCCGGGACTAGTTCGAAAGCAGTTCTTC
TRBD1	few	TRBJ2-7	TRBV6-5	CATKRTGTYEQYF	TGTGCCACCAAGAGGACAGGGACCTACGAGCAGTACTTC
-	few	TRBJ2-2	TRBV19	CISGPTPNTGELFF	TGTATTAGTGGCCCCACCCCGAACACCGGGGAGCTGTTTTTT
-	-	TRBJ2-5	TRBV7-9	CASSPLRAGGETQYF	TGTGCCAGCAGCCCCCTGAGGGCGGGTGGGGAGACCCAGTACTTC
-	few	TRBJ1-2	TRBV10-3	CAISGGFGYTF	TGTGCCATCAGTGGGGGTTTTGGCTACACCTTC
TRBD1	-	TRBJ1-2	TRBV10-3	CAATGQSYGYTF	TGTGCCGCAACGGGACAGTCGTATGGCTACACCTTC
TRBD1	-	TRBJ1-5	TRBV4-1	CASSQPTTGVRQPQHF	TGCGCCAGCAGCCAACCTACGACAGGGGTACGGCAGCCCCAGCATTTT
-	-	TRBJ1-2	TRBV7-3	CASSLQGEDGYTF	TGTGCCAGCAGCTTACAGGGAGAGGATGGCTACACCTTC
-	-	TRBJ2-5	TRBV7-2	CASSSSYHTQETQYF	TGTGCCAGCAGCTCCTCTTACCATACTCAAGAGACCCAGTACTTC
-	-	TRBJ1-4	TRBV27	CASSSIQGGLFF	TGTGCCAGCAGTTCAATACAGGGAGGGCTGTTTTTT
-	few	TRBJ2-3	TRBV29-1	CSVEGSSSWDTQYF	TGCAGCGTTGAGGGGTCTTCGTCGTGGGATACGCAGTATTTT
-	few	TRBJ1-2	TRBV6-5	CATLRVGRSGYTF	TGTGCCACCCTAAGGGTAGGGAGAAGTGGCTACACCTTC
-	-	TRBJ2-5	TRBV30	CAWKEETQYF	TGTGCCTGGAAAGAAGAGACCCAGTACTTC
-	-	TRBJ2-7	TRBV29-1	CSVGRGASYEQYF	TGCAGCGTTGGCAGGGGCGCCTCCTACGAGCAGTACTTC
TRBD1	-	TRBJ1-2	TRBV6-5	CASSRQTGIYGYTF	TGTGCCAGCAGTCGCCAGACAGGGATCTATGGCTACACCTTC
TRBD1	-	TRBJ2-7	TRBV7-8	CASSLDRDRVGYEQYF	TGTGCCAGCAGCTTAGACCGGGACAGGGTAGGATACGAGCAGTACTTC
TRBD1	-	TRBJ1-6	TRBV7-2	CASSLTGQGNSPLHF	TGTGCCAGCAGCTTGACAGGACAGGGAAATTCACCCCTCCACTTT
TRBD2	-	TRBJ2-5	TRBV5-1	CASSKTSLDGTQYF	TGCGCCAGCAGCAAGACTAGCTTGGATGGGACCCAGTACTTC
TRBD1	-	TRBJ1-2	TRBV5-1	CASSAQGARGYTF	TGCGCCAGCAGCGCACAGGGGGCGCGGGGCTACACCTTC
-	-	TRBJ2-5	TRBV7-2	CASSFAGWETQYF	TGTGCCAGCAGCTTTGCAGGGTGGGAGACCCAGTACTTC
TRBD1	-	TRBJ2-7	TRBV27	CASRSTGGYEQYF	TGTGCCAGCAGGAGTACAGGGGGCTACGAGCAGTACTTC
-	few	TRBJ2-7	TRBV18	CASSPAYEQYF	TGTGCCAGCTCACCCGCCTACGAGCAGTACTTC
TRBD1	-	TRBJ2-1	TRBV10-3	CAISVDRDNEQFF	TGTGCCATCAGTGTCGACAGGGACAATGAGCAGTTCTTC
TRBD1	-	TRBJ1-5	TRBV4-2	CASSQEGDRGQPQHF	TGTGCCAGCAGCCAAGAAGGAGACAGGGGGCAGCCCCAGCATTTT
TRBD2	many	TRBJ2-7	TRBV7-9	CASSDVGGGEQYF	TGTGCCAGCAGCGATGTGGGGGGGGGCGAGCAGTACTTC
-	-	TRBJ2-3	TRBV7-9	CASSPRDLIGNTQYF	TGTGCCAGCAGCCCCCGGGACTTGATCGGGAATACGCAGTATTTT
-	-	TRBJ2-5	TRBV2	CASSVDSQETQYF	TGTGCCAGCAGTGTGGACAGCCAAGAGACCCAGTACTTC
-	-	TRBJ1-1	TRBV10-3	CAISEYRDTEAFF	TGTGCCATCAGTGAGTACAGGGACACTGAAGCTTTCTTT
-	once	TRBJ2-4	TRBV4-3	CASRVSLLAKNIQYF	TGCGCCAGCAGGGTGTCACTACTAGCCAAAAACATTCAGTACTTC
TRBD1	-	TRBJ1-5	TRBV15	CATSRPGQGFNQPQHF	TGTGCCACCAGCAGACCGGGACAGGGGTTCAATCAGCCCCAGCATTTT
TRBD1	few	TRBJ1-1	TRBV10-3	CAIRTATGEHTEAFF	TGTGCCATCAGGACGGCAACAGGGGAGCACACTGAAGCTTTCTTT
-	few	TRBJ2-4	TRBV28	CASSYRSTGSVQYF	TGTGCCAGCAGTTACCGAAGTACAGGGTCGGTTCAGTACTTC
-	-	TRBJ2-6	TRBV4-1	CASSQAGLGANVLTF	TGCGCCAGCAGCCAAGCGGGGCTTGGGGCCAACGTCCTGACTTTC
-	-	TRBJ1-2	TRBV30	CALGDTNGYTF	TGTGCCTTGGGGGACACCAATGGCTACACCTTC
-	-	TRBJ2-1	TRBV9	CASYQGPTRVRGGPTEQFF	TGTGCCAGCTATCAAGGCCCCACTAGAGTACGGGGAGGTCCAACTGAGCAGTTCTTC
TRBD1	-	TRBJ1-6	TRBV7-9	CASSLRDRGRYNSPLHF	TGTGCCAGCAGCTTAAGGGACAGGGGAAGATATAATTCACCCCTCCACTTT
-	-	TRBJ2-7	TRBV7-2	CASSLGQYEQYF	TGTGCCAGCAGCTTAGGACAATACGAGCAGTACTTC